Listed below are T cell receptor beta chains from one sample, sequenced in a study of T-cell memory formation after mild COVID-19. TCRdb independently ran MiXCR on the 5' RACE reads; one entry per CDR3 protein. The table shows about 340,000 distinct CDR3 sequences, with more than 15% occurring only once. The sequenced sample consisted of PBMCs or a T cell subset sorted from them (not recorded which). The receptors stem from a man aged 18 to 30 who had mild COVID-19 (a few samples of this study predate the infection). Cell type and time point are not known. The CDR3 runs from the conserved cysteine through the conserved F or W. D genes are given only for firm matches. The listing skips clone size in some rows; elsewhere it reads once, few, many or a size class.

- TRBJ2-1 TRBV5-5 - TGTGCCAGCAGCTTCGGAGTGCTTAGGGATGAGCAGTTCTTC CASSFGVLRDEQFF
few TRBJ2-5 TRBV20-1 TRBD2 TGCAGTGCTAGCATAGCGGGGGACAAAGAGACCCAGTACTTC CSASIAGDKETQYF
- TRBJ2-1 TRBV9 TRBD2 TGTGCCAGCAGCGTAGATTCCAGCGGGGGTTATGAGCAGTTCTTC CASSVDSSGGYEQFF
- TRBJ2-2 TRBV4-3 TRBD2 TGCGCCAGCAGCCAAGATCTTAGCGGGGAGTACACCGGGGAGCTGTTTTTT CASSQDLSGEYTGELFF
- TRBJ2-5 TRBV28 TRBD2 TGTGCCAGCAGTTTATGGGGGACTAGCGGCCAAGAGACCCAGTACTTC CASSLWGTSGQETQYF
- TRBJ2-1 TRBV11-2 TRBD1 TGTGCCAGCAGCTTAGATCGGGGGACAGGGCTGGCGGGTGAGCAGTTCTTC CASSLDRGTGLAGEQFF
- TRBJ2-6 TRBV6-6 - TGTGCCAGCAGTTACAGGGAGCCTGGGGCCAACGTCCTGACTTTC CASSYREPGANVLTF
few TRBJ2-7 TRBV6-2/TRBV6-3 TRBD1 TGTGCCAGCAGACGACAGGGATCGACCTACGAGCAGTACTTC CASRRQGSTYEQYF
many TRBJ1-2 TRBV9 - TGTGCCAGCAGCGCCTCGCACTATGGCTACACCTTC CASSASHYGYTF
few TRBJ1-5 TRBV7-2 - TGTGCCAGCAGCTTAGATCCGGCGTCCTGGGGGCCCCAGCATTTT CASSLDPASWGPQHF
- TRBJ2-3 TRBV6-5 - TGTGCCAGCAGTGCCCATGGTCGTGTGGGCCCTATGGGAGATACGCAGTATTTT CASSAHGRVGPMGDTQYF
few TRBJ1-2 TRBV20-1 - TGCAGTGCTAGCCGGCCCCGAGGCTACACCTTC CSASRPRGYTF
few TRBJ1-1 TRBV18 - TGTGCCAGCTCACGCATCGGGGGCTCGAACACTGAAGCTTTCTTT CASSRIGGSNTEAFF
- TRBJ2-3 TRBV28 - TGTGCCAGCAGGGGGGCGGACCGAGATACGCAGTATTTT CASRGADRDTQYF
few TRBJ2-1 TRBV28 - TGTGCCAGCAGTGGAACAGGAGGGCAGTTCTTC CASSGTGGQFF
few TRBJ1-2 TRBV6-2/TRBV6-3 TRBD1 TGTGCCAGCAGTTCGAGACAGGGGTTCGGCTACACCTTC CASSSRQGFGYTF
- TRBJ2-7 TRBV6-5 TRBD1 TGTGCCAGCAGTACGACAGGGTACCAGTACTTC CASSTTGYQYF
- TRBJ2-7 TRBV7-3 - TGTGCCAGCAGCTTAAGGCGGGGGCAGGAGCAGTACTTC CASSLRRGQEQYF
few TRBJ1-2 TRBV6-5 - TGTGCCAGCGGGGCTACAACCTATGGCTACACCTTC CASGATTYGYTF
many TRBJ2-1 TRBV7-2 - TGTGCCAGCAGCCGCGGGCCTGGCGGCAATGAGCAGTTCTTC CASSRGPGGNEQFF
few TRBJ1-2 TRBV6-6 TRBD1 TGTGCCAGCAGTCCTTCTCTAACAGGGGGCGCATCCTACACCTTC CASSPSLTGGASYTF
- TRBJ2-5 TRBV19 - TGTGCCAGTAGTATGCTGGGAACCCAGTACTTC CASSMLGTQYF
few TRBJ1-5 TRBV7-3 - TGTGCCAGCAGCTTAGAGTACCAATATCAGCCCCAGCATTTT CASSLEYQYQPQHF
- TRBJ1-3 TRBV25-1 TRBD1 TGTGCCAGCCGACAGGGCGACACCATATATTTT CASRQGDTIYF
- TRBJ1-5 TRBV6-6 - TGTGCCAGCAGTTACTCGACTCGGAGGGCCAATCAGCCCCAGCATTTT CASSYSTRRANQPQHF
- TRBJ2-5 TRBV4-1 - TGCGCCAGCAGCCCCACTCCGGCAGAGACCCAGTACTTC CASSPTPAETQYF
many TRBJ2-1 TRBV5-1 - TGCGCCAGCAGCTCGTTAACAGGGTCCAACAATGAGCAGTTCTTC CASSSLTGSNNEQFF
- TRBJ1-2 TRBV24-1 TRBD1 TGTGCCACCAGTGAGACGGACAGGCCGACCTATGGCTACACCTTC CATSETDRPTYGYTF
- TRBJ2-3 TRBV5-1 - TGCGCCAGCGGTAGGACCCGGGGAGCAGATACGCAGTATTTT CASGRTRGADTQYF
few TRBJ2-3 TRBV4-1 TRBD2 TGCGCCAGCAGCCAAGAAGGGGTACTAGCGGGGTCGGATACGCAGTATTTT CASSQEGVLAGSDTQYF
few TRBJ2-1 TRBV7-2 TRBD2 TGTGCCAGCAGCTTAAACGGGGGGGCCGGCGATGAGCAGTTCTTC CASSLNGGAGDEQFF
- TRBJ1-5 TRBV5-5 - TGTGCCAGCAGCCCAGGGGATTTTGGCAATCAGCCCCAGCATTTT CASSPGDFGNQPQHF
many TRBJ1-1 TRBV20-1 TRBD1 TGCAGTGCTAGATCTTGGACAGGGCTGACTGAAGCTTTCTTT CSARSWTGLTEAFF
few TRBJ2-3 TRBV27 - TGTGCCAGCAGTTTATCTCAGGCAGATACGCAGTATTTT CASSLSQADTQYF
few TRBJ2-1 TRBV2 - TGTGCCAGCAGCCCTGGGGAGCCTTCCTACAATGAGCAGTTCTTC CASSPGEPSYNEQFF
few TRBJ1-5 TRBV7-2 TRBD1 TGTGCCAGCAGCAGGGGACAGGCGCCCAATCAGCCCCAGCATTTT CASSRGQAPNQPQHF
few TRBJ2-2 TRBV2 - TGTGCCAGCAGTGCCGCTGTCAGGGCCGGGGAGCTGTTTTTT CASSAAVRAGELFF
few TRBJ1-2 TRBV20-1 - TGCAGTGCGCCCCTTTCTGGCTACACCTTC CSAPLSGYTF
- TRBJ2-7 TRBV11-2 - TGTGCCAGCAGCCGGGGACCACCCTACGAGCAGTACTTC CASSRGPPYEQYF